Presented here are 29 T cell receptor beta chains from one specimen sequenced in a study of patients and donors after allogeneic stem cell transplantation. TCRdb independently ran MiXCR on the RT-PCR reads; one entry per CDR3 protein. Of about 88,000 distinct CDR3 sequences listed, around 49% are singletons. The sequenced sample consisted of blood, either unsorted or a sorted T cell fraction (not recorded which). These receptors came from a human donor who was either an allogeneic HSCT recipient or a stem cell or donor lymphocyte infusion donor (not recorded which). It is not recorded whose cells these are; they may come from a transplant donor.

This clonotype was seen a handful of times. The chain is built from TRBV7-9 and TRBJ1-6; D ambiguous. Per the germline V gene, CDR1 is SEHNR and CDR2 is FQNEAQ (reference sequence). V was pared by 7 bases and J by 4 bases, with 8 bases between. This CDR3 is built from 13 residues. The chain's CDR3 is CASTNSYNSPLHF. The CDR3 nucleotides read TGTGCCAGCACCAATAGTTATAATTCACCCCTCCACTTT.

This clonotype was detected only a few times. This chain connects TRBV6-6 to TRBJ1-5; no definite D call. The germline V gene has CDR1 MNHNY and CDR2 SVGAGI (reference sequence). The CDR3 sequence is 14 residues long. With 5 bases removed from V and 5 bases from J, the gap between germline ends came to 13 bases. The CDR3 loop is CASSRAYGDQPQHF. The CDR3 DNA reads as TGTGCCAGCAGTCGAGCCTACGGGGATCAGCCCCAGCATTTT.

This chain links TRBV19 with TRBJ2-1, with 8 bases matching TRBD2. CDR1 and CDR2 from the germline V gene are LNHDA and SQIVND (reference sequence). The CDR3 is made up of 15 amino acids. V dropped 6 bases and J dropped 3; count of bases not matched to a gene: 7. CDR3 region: CASRRLASLYNEQFF. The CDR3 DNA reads TGTGCCAGTAGGCGACTAGCGTCTCTCTACAATGAGCAGTTCTTC.

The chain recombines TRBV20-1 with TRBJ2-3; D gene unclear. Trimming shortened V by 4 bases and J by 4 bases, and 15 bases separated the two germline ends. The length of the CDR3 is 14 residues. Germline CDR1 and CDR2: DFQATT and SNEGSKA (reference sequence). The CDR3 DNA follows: TGCAGTGCTATCCAGCTCGGGCGTCCAGATACGCAGTATTTT. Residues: CSAIQLGRPDTQYF.

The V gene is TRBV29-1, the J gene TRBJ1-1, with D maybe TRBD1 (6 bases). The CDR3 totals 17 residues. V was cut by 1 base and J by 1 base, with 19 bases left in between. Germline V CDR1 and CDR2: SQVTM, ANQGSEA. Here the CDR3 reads CSVEAGLRGLGNTEAFF. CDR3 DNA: TGCAGCGTTGAAGCCGGCCTGCGGGGGCTGGGGAACACTGAAGCTTTCTTT. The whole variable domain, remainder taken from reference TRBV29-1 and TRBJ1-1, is SAVISQKPSRDICQRGTSLTIQCQVDSQVTMMFWYRQQPGQSLTLIATANQGSEATYESGFVIDKFPISRPNLTFSTLTVSNMSPEDSSIYLCSVEAGLRGLGNTEAFFGQGTRLTVV.

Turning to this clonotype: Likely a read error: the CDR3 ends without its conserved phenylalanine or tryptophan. The CDR3 is CSASYRSANEKLFL. As DNA, the CDR3 is TGCAGTGCTAGTTACAGGTCGGCTAATGAAAAACTGTTTTTG. This sequence joins TRBV20-1 and TRBJ1-4; D may be TRBD1 (5 bases). V was trimmed by 3 bases and J by 3 bases, leaving 11 bases between them. The CDR3 loop spans 14 amino acids. Germline V gives CDR1 DFQATT, CDR2 SNEGSKA (reference sequence).

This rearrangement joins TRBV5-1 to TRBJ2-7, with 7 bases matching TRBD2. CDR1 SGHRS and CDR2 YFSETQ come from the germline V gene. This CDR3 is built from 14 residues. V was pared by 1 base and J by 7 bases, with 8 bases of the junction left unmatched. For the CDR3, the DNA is TGCGCCAGCAGCTTGTCAAGCGGGGTATTAGAGCAGTACTTC. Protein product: CASSLSSGVLEQYF.

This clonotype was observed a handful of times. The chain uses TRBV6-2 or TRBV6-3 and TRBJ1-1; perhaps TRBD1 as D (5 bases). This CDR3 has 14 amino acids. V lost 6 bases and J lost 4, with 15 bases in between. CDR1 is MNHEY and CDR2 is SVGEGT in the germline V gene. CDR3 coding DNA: TGTGCCAGCAGACTCAGGGTCGGGAGCACTGAAGCTTTCTTT. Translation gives CASRLRVGSTEAFF.

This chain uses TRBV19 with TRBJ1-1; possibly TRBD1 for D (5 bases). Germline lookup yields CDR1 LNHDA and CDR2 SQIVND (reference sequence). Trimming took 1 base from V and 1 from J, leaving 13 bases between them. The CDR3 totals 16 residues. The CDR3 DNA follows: TGTGCCAGTAGTATAGTTTTGAGGGGATCGAACACTGAAGCTTTCTTT. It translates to CASSIVLRGSNTEAFF.

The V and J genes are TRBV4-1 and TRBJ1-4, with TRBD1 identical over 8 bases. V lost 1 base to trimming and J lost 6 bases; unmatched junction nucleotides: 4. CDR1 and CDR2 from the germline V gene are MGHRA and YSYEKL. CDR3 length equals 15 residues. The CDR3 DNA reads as TGCGCCAGCAGCCAAGTACAGGGGGGCTATGAAAAACTGTTTTTT. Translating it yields CASSQVQGGYEKLFF.

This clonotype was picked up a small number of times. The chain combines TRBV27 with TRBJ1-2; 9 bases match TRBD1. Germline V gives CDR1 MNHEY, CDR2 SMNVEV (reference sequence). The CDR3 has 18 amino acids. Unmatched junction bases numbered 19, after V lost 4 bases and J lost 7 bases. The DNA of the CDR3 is TGTGCCAGCAGTTCACCGGGACAGGGTGCCCCCCCTATTGGTGGCTACACCTTC. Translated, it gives CASSSPGQGAPPIGGYTF.

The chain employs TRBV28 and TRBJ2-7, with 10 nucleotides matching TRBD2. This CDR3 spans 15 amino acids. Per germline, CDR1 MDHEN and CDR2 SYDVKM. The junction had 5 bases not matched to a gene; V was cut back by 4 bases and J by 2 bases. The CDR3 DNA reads TGTGCCAGCAGTTCTCCTAGCGGGAGAACCTACGAGCAGTACTTC. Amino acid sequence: CASSSPSGRTYEQYF. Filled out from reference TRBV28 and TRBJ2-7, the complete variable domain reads DVKVTQSSRYLVKRTGEKVFLECVQDMDHENMFWYRQDPGLGLRLIYFSYDVKMKEKGDIPEGYSVSREKKERFSLILESASTNQTSMYLCASSSPSGRTYEQYFGPGTRLTVT.

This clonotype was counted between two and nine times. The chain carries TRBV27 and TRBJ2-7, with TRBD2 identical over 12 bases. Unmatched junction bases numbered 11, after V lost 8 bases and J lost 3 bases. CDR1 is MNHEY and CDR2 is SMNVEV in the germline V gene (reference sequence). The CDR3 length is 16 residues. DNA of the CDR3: TGTGCCAGCCGAGGACTAGCGGGAACCGTTATCTACGAGCAGTACTTC. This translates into CASRGLAGTVIYEQYF.

CDR3 amino acids: CASIGQTNYGYTF. CDR3 nucleotide sequence: TGTGCCAGTATCGGACAGACTAACTATGGCTACACCTTC. This chain joins TRBV19 and TRBJ1-2; the D gene is possibly TRBD1 (6 bases). The V gene's germline CDR1 is LNHDA and CDR2 SQIVND (reference sequence). There are 13 residues in the CDR3. Trimming left V 7 bases short and J 0 bases short, with 9 bases between.

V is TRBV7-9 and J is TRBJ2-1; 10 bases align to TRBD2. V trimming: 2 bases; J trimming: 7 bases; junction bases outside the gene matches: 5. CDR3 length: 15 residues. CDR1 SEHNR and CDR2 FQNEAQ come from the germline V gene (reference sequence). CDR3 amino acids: CASSLLAGVQNEQFF. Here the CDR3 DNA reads TGTGCCAGCAGCTTACTAGCGGGAGTTCAAAATGAGCAGTTCTTC.

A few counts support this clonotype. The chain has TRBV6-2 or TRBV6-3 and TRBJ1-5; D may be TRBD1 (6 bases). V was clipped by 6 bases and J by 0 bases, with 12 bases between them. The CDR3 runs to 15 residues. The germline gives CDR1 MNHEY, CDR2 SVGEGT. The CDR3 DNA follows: TGTGCCAGCAGCTGGACAGATTATAGCAATCAGCCCCAGCATTTT. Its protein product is CASSWTDYSNQPQHF.

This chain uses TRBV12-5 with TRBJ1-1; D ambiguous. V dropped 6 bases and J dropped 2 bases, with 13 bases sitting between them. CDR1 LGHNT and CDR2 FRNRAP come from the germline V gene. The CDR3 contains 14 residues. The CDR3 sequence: CASGTNQDNTEAFF. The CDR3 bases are TGTGCTAGTGGCACGAACCAGGATAACACTGAAGCTTTCTTT.

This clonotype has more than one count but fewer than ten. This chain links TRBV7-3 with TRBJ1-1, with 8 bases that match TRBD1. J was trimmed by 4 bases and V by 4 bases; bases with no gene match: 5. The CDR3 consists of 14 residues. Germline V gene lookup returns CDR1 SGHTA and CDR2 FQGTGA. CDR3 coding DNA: TGTGCCAGCAGCTCCCAGGGGGCCGGCACTGAAGCTTTCTTT. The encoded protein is CASSSQGAGTEAFF.

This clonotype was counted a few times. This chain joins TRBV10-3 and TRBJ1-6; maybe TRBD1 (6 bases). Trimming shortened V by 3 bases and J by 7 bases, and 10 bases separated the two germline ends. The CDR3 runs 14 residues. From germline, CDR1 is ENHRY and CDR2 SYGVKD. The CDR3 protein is CAISDGQNNSPLHF. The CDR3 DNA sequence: TGTGCCATCAGTGATGGACAGAACAATTCACCCCTCCACTTT.

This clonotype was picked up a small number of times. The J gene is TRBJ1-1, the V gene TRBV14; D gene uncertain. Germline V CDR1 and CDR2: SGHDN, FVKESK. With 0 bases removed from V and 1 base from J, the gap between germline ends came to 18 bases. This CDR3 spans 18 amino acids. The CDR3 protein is CASSQDRRAGGRNTEAFF. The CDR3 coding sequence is TGTGCCAGCAGCCAAGATCGGCGGGCAGGCGGGAGGAACACTGAAGCTTTCTTT. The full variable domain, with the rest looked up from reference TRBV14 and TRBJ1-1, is EAGVTQFPSHSVIEKGQTVTLRCDPISGHDNLYWYRRVMGKEIKFLLHFVKESKQDESGMPNNRFLAERTGGTYSTLKVQPAELEDSGVYFCASSQDRRAGGRNTEAFFGQGTRLTVV.

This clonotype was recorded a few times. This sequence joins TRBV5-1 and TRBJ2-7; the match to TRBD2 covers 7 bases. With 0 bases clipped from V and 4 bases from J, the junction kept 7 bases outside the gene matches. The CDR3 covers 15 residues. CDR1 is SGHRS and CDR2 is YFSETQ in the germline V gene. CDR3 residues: CASSLALAEIYEQYF. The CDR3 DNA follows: TGCGCCAGCAGCTTGGCGCTAGCGGAGATATACGAGCAGTACTTC.

The CDR3: CASSLGQGLLNNQPQHF. CDR3 nucleotides: TGTGCCAGCAGCTTAGGCCAGGGGCTGTTAAACAATCAGCCCCAGCATTTT. This rearrangement joins TRBV7-9 to TRBJ1-5, with TRBD1 as a possible D gene (6 bases). Deletions cut 1 base from V and 3 bases from J, with 16 bases between. The CDR3 is 17 residues long. Per the germline V gene, CDR1 is SEHNR and CDR2 is FQNEAQ (reference sequence).

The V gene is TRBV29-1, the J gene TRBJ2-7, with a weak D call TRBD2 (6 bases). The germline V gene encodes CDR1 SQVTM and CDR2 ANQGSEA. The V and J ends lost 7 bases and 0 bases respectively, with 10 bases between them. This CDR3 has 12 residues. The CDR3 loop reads CSAWTISYEQYF. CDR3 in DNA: TGCAGCGCCTGGACTATCTCCTACGAGCAGTACTTC.

The CDR3 DNA is TGTGCCAGCAGCGTAGCCGCAGGGCGGGCAGATACGCAGTATTTT. It encodes CASSVAAGRADTQYF. The V and J genes are TRBV9 and TRBJ2-3; D is tentatively TRBD1 or TRBD2 (5 bases each). With 0 bases removed from V and 4 bases from J, the gap between germline ends came to 12 bases. This CDR3 contains 15 residues. CDR1 and CDR2 (germline): SGDLS, YYNGEE.

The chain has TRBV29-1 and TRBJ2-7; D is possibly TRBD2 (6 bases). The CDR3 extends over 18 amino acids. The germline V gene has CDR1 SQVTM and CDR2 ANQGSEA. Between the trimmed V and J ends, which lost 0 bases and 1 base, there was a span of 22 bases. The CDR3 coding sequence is TGCAGCGTTGAAGAAGTTTGGGGAAATCACGGGGGATCCTACGAGCAGTACTTC. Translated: CSVEEVWGNHGGSYEQYF.

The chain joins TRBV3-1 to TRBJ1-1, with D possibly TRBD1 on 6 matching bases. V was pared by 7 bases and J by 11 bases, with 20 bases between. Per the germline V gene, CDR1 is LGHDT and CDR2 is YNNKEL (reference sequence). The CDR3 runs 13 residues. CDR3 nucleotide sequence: TGTGCCAGCACCGGACAGCCCACCACGGTGGCTTTCTTT. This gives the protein CASTGQPTTVAFF.

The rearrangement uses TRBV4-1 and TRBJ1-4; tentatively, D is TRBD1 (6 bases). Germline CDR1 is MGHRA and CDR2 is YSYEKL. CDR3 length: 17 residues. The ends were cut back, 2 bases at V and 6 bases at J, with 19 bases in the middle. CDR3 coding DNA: TGCGCCAGCAGCCAACCGGACCACAGGGTTATGGATGAAAAACTGTTTTTT. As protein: CASSQPDHRVMDEKLFF.

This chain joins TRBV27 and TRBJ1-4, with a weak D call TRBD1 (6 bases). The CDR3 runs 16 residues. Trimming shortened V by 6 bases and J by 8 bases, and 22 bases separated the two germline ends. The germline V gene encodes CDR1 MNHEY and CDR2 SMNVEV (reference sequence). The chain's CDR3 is CASSLRSGRQGEKLFF. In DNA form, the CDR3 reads TGTGCCAGCAGCCTGAGGTCAGGTCGGCAGGGGGAAAAACTGTTTTTT.

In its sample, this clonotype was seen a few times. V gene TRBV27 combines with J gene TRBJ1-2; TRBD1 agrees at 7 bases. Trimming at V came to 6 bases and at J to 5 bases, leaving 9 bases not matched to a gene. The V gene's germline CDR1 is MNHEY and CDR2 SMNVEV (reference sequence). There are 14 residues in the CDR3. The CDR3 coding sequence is TGTGCCAGCAGCGGGACAGACAGGGTATATGGCTACACCTTC. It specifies CASSGTDRVYGYTF.